The rows below give T cell receptor beta chains drawn from one sample of a study of T cells in Graves' hyperthyroidism and ophthalmopathy. TCRdb redid the calling of the multiplex PCR reads with MiXCR, one entry per CDR3 protein. This sample has 600,000 to 700,000 distinct CDR3 sequences, with about 45% found just once. The specimen sequenced was peripheral blood or thyroid tissue (not recorded which). Every receptor here comes from an adult man with Graves' disease, either hyperthyroidism or ophthalmopathy (not recorded which). Both conserved end residues are part of each CDR3. A D gene is named only where the DNA matches it firmly. A row's size may be missing; if present it is once, few, many or a size class.

cdr3_nt: TGTGCCAGCAGTCCCGCCCTCGGGGCGACGTATGGCTACACCTTC
cdr3_aa: CASSPALGATYGYTF
d_call: .
v_call: TRBV7-9
clone_size: few
j_call: TRBJ1-2

cdr3_nt: TGTGCCAGCAGCCAAGGGACAGGAGGGTTGCCTAATGGCTACACCTTC
cdr3_aa: CASSQGTGGLPNGYTF
d_call: TRBD1
v_call: TRBV2
clone_size: .
j_call: TRBJ1-2

cdr3_nt: TGTGCCATCAGTGGAGGACAGTCTTGGGAGACCCAGTACTTC
cdr3_aa: CAISGGQSWETQYF
d_call: .
v_call: TRBV10-3
clone_size: once
j_call: TRBJ2-5

cdr3_nt: TGCGCCAGCAGCCATAGCGGGGGGGCCACCGGGGAGCTGTTTTTT
cdr3_aa: CASSHSGGATGELFF
d_call: TRBD2
v_call: TRBV7-3
clone_size: .
j_call: TRBJ2-2

cdr3_nt: TGCGCCAGCAGCCAAGTGGGACAGAGCTCCTACGAGCAGTACTTC
cdr3_aa: CASSQVGQSSYEQYF
d_call: TRBD1
v_call: TRBV7-8
clone_size: .
j_call: TRBJ2-7

cdr3_nt: TGTGCCACTACCAAGGCAGGGGCCTATGGCTACACCTTC
cdr3_aa: CATTKAGAYGYTF
d_call: .
v_call: TRBV19
clone_size: few
j_call: TRBJ1-2

cdr3_nt: TGTGCCAGCAGTACCGGGGACGGCATCACAGATACGCAGTATTTT
cdr3_aa: CASSTGDGITDTQYF
d_call: .
v_call: TRBV6-1
clone_size: .
j_call: TRBJ2-3

cdr3_nt: TGTGCCAGCAGTTACGGGGCAGACAATCAGCCCCAGCATTTT
cdr3_aa: CASSYGADNQPQHF
d_call: .
v_call: TRBV6-6
clone_size: .
j_call: TRBJ1-5

cdr3_nt: TGCAGCGTTGAATATAAAGCCGAGGAAGCTTTCTTT
cdr3_aa: CSVEYKAEEAFF
d_call: .
v_call: TRBV29-1
clone_size: once
j_call: TRBJ1-1

cdr3_nt: TGTGCCAGCAGTCTGGGACAGGGGAACACTAATGAAAAACTGTTTTTT
cdr3_aa: CASSLGQGNTNEKLFF
d_call: TRBD1
v_call: TRBV2
clone_size: .
j_call: TRBJ1-4

cdr3_nt: TGTGCCAGCAGCTTGGACAGTGGCAATCAGCCCCAGCATTTT
cdr3_aa: CASSLDSGNQPQHF
d_call: .
v_call: TRBV5-1
clone_size: many
j_call: TRBJ1-5

cdr3_nt: TGCAGCGTGGGGGGAACAGACCAATCTTTCTTT
cdr3_aa: CSVGGTDQSFF
d_call: .
v_call: TRBV29-1
clone_size: .
j_call: TRBJ1-1

cdr3_nt: TGTGCCATCAGTGATGTGGGGTCGGTGAACACCATATATTTT
cdr3_aa: CAISDVGSVNTIYF
d_call: .
v_call: TRBV10-3
clone_size: once
j_call: TRBJ1-3

cdr3_nt: TGTGCCAGCAGCTTAGTTGGCAGGGGGGACCTCTATGGCTACACCTTC
cdr3_aa: CASSLVGRGDLYGYTF
d_call: TRBD1
v_call: TRBV7-9
clone_size: few
j_call: TRBJ1-2

cdr3_nt: TGCAGCGTCGTGACAGGGGCCTCTGGGGCCAACGTCCTGACTTTC
cdr3_aa: CSVVTGASGANVLTF
d_call: TRBD1
v_call: TRBV29-1
clone_size: .
j_call: TRBJ2-6

cdr3_nt: TGCGCCAGCAGCGAGACAGGGAGGGGGCTGACTTTC
cdr3_aa: CASSETGRGLTF
d_call: .
v_call: TRBV5-1
clone_size: .
j_call: TRBJ2-6

cdr3_nt: TGTGCCAGCAGCTGGGCCCGGATCGTAGATTCACCCCTCCACTTT
cdr3_aa: CASSWARIVDSPLHF
d_call: .
v_call: TRBV7-3
clone_size: .
j_call: TRBJ1-6

cdr3_nt: TGTGCCAGCAGCTTAGAACCGGGTGCAAGGGAAAAACTGTTTTTT
cdr3_aa: CASSLEPGAREKLFF
d_call: .
v_call: TRBV7-8
clone_size: .
j_call: TRBJ1-4

cdr3_nt: TGCAGTGCTAGAGTTTTCCAGGGGCTAAACCCTACCTACGAGCAGTACTTC
cdr3_aa: CSARVFQGLNPTYEQYF
d_call: .
v_call: TRBV20-1
clone_size: few
j_call: TRBJ2-7

cdr3_nt: TGTGCCAGCAGTCGCGGGACTGCTGGAAAACTGTTTTTT
cdr3_aa: CASSRGTAGKLFF
d_call: .
v_call: TRBV7-2
clone_size: once
j_call: TRBJ1-4

cdr3_nt: TGTGCCACCAGCGGACAGCCTAATTCACCCCTCCACTTT
cdr3_aa: CATSGQPNSPLHF
d_call: .
v_call: TRBV24-1
clone_size: .
j_call: TRBJ1-6

cdr3_nt: TGTGCCAGCAGCTTTGAGATAGGAGCTAATGAAAAACTGTTTTTT
cdr3_aa: CASSFEIGANEKLFF
d_call: .
v_call: TRBV7-8
clone_size: .
j_call: TRBJ1-4

cdr3_nt: TGTGCCACCAGCAGAGAACGGACAGGAGAGACCCAGTACTTC
cdr3_aa: CATSRERTGETQYF
d_call: TRBD1
v_call: TRBV15
clone_size: .
j_call: TRBJ2-5

cdr3_nt: TGCAGCGTACGGGACCGCGGAGGTGCGCCCCAGCATTTT
cdr3_aa: CSVRDRGGAPQHF
d_call: .
v_call: TRBV29-1
clone_size: .
j_call: TRBJ1-5

cdr3_nt: TGTGCCAGCAGTGGGTCGACAGGGGTAGGCTGCACCTTC
cdr3_aa: CASSGSTGVGCTF
d_call: TRBD1
v_call: TRBV28
clone_size: .
j_call: TRBJ1-2

cdr3_nt: TGTGCCAGCAGCCCAGTGGGGACAGGGAACTACGAGCAGTACTTC
cdr3_aa: CASSPVGTGNYEQYF
d_call: TRBD1
v_call: TRBV7-2
clone_size: .
j_call: TRBJ2-7

cdr3_nt: TGTGCCAGCAGGGAGGGACAGGGACACTATGGCTACACCTTC
cdr3_aa: CASREGQGHYGYTF
d_call: TRBD1
v_call: TRBV2
clone_size: many
j_call: TRBJ1-2

cdr3_nt: TGCAGCGTTCGGTTTGGCGAGAACACTGAAGCTTTCTTT
cdr3_aa: CSVRFGENTEAFF
d_call: .
v_call: TRBV29-1
clone_size: many
j_call: TRBJ1-1

cdr3_nt: TGTGCCAGCAGTGAAAACATTGGGACGAATCAGCCCCAGCATTTT
cdr3_aa: CASSENIGTNQPQHF
d_call: .
v_call: TRBV6-1
clone_size: .
j_call: TRBJ1-5

cdr3_nt: TGTGCCAGCAGTTACGAGGGCAGCTTTTTGTCACCCCTCCACTTT
cdr3_aa: CASSYEGSFLSPLHF
d_call: .
v_call: TRBV12-3/TRBV12-4
clone_size: .
j_call: TRBJ1-6

cdr3_nt: TGTGCCACCAGCAGAGTTGGGACAGGGACAAATGGCTACACCTTC
cdr3_aa: CATSRVGTGTNGYTF
d_call: TRBD1
v_call: TRBV15
clone_size: .
j_call: TRBJ1-2

cdr3_nt: TGCAGCTTGGCGGCGTCTGGGGTCGAGCAGTACTTC
cdr3_aa: CSLAASGVEQYF
d_call: .
v_call: TRBV29-1
clone_size: .
j_call: TRBJ2-7

cdr3_nt: TGTGCCAGCAGCCCGGGACGTGCGGGGACGCAGTATTTT
cdr3_aa: CASSPGRAGTQYF
d_call: .
v_call: TRBV12-3/TRBV12-4
clone_size: .
j_call: TRBJ2-3

cdr3_nt: TGTGCCAGCAGTGAAGGGGAAGCGGCCCCCACTGAAGCTTTCTTT
cdr3_aa: CASSEGEAAPTEAFF
d_call: .
v_call: TRBV2
clone_size: .
j_call: TRBJ1-1

cdr3_nt: TGTGCCAGCAGTGACCTACAGGGGGATCAGCCCCAGCATTTT
cdr3_aa: CASSDLQGDQPQHF
d_call: TRBD1
v_call: TRBV2
clone_size: .
j_call: TRBJ1-5

cdr3_nt: TGTGCCAGCAGACTAAGGGACGGGAACCCTTCACCCCTCCACTTT
cdr3_aa: CASRLRDGNPSPLHF
d_call: .
v_call: TRBV7-9
clone_size: .
j_call: TRBJ1-6

cdr3_nt: TGCAGTGCTAGAATCGGGACAGGGAGCACTGAAGCTTTCTTT
cdr3_aa: CSARIGTGSTEAFF
d_call: TRBD1
v_call: TRBV20-1
clone_size: .
j_call: TRBJ1-1

cdr3_nt: TGTGCCAGCAGTGCACGATGGGGGGCCGAGAACTATGGCTACACCTTC
cdr3_aa: CASSARWGAENYGYTF
d_call: .
v_call: TRBV10-3
clone_size: few
j_call: TRBJ1-2